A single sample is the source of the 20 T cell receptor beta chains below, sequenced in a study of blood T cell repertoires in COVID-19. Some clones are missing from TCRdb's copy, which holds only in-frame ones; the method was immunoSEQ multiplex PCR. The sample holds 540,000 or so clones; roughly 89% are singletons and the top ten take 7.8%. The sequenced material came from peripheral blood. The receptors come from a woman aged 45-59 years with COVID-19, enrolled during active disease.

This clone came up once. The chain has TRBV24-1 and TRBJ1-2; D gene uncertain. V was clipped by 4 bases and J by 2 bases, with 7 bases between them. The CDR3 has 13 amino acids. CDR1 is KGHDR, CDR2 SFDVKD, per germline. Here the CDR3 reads CATSESQNYGYTF. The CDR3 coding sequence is TGTGCCACCAGTGAAAGTCAGAACTATGGCTACACCTTC.

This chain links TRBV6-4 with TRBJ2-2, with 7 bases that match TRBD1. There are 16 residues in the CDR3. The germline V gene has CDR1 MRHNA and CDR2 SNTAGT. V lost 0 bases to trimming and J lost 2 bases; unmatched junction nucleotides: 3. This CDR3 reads CASSDSDRSNTGELFF. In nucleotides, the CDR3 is TGTGCCAGCAGTGACTCGGACAGGTCCAACACCGGGGAGCTGTTTTTT.

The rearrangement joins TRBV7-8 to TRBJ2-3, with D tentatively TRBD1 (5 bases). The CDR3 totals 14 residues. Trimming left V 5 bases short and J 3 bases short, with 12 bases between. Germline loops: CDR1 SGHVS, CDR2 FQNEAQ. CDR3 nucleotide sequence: TGTGCCAGCAGCCTACCAGACAGTACAGATACGCAGTATTTT. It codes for CASSLPDSTDTQYF.

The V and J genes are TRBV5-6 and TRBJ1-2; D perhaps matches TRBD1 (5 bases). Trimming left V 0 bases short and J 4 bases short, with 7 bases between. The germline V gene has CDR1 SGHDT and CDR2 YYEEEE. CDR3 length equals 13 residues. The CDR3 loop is CASSLDRFYGYTF. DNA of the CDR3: TGTGCCAGCAGCTTGGACAGGTTCTATGGCTACACCTTC.

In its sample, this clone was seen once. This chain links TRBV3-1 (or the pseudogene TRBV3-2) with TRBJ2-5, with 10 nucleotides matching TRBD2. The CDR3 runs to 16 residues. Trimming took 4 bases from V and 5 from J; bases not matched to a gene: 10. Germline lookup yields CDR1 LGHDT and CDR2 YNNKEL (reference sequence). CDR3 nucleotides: TGTGCCAGCAGCCTAGGTAATAGCGGGGGGTCGGAGACCCAGTACTTC. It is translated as CASSLGNSGGSETQYF.

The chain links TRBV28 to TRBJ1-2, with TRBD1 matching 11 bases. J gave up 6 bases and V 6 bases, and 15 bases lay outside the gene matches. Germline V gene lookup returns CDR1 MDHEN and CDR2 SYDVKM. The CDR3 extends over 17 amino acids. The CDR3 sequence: CASRQNRDRGYFDGYTF. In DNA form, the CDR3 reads TGTGCCAGCAGACAGAACCGGGACAGGGGGTATTTCGATGGCTACACCTTC.

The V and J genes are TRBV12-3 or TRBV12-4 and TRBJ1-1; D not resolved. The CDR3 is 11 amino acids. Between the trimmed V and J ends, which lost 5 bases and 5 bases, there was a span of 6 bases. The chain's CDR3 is CASSQRTEAFF. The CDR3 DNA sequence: TGTGCCAGCAGTCAGCGGACTGAAGCTTTCTTT.

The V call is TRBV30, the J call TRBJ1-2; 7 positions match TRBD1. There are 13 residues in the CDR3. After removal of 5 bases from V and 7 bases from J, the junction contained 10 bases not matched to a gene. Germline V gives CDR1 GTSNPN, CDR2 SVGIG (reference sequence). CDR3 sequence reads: CAWAGQQYGGYTF. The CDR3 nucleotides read TGTGCCTGGGCGGGACAGCAATATGGTGGCTACACCTTC.

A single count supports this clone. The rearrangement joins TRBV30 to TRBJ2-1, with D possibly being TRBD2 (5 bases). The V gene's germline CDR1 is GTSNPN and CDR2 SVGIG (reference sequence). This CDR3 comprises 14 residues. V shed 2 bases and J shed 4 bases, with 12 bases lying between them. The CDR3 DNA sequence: TGTGCCTGGAGTCCCGCCTCGGGATACAATGAGCAGTTCTTC. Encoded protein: CAWSPASGYNEQFF.

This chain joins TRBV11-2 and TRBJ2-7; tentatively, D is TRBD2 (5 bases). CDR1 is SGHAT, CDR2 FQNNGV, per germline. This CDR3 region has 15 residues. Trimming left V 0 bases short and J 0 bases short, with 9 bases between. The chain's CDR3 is CASSLDGGFSYEQYF. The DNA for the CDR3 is TGTGCCAGCAGCTTAGACGGCGGGTTCTCCTACGAGCAGTACTTC. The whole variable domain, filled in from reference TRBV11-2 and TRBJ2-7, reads EAGVAQSPRYKIIEKRQSVAFWCNPISGHATLYWYQQILGQGPKLLIQFQNNGVVDDSQLPKDRFSAERLKGVDSTLKIQPAKLEDSAVYLCASSLDGGFSYEQYFGPGTRLTVT.

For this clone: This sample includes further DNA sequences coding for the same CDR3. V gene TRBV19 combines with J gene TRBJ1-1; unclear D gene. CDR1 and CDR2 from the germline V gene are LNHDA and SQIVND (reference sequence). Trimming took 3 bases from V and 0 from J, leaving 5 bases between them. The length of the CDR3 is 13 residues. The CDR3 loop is CASSITVNTEAFF. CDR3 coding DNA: TGTGCCAGTAGTATTACGGTGAACACTGAAGCTTTCTTT.

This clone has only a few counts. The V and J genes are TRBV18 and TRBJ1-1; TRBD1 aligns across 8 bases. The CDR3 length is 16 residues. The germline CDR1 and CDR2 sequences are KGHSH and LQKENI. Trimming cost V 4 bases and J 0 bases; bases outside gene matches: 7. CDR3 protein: CASSLETGALNTEAFF. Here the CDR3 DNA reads TGTGCCAGCTCACTTGAGACAGGGGCGCTGAACACTGAAGCTTTCTTT.

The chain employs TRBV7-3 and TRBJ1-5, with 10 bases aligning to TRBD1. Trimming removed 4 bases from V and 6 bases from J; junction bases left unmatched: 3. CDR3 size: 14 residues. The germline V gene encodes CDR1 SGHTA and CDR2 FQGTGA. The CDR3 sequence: CASSSTGGSQPQHF. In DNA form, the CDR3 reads TGTGCCAGCAGCTCGACAGGGGGCAGTCAGCCCCAGCATTTT. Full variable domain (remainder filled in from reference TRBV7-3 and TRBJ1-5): GAGVSQTPSNKVTEKGKYVELRCDPISGHTALYWYRQSLGQGPEFLIYFQGTGAADDSGLPNDRFFAVRPEGSVSTLKIQRTERGDSAVYLCASSSTGGSQPQHFGDGTRLSIL.

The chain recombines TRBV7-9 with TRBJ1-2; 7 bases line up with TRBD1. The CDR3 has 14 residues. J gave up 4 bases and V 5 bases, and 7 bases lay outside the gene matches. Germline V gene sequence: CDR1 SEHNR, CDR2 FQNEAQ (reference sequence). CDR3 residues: CASSQGQTFYGYTF. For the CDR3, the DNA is TGTGCCAGCAGCCAGGGACAGACCTTCTATGGCTACACCTTC. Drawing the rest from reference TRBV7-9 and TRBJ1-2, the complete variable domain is DTGVSQNPRHKITKRGQNVTFRCDPISEHNRLYWYRQTLGQGPEFLTYFQNEAQLEKSRLLSDRFSAERPKGSFSTLEIQRTEQGDSAMYLCASSQGQTFYGYTFGSGTRLTVV.

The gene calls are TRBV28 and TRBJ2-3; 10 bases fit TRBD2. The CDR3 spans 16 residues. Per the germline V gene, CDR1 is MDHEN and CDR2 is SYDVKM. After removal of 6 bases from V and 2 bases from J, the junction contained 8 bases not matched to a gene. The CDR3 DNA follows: TGTGCCAGCAGGGTGACTAGCGGGCCTTCCACAGATACGCAGTATTTT. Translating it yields CASRVTSGPSTDTQYF.

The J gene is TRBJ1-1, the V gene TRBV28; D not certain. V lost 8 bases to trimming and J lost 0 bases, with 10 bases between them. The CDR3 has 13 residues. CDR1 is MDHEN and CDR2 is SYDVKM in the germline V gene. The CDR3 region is CASYSFMNTEAFF. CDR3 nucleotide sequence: TGTGCCAGCTACAGTTTCATGAACACTGAAGCTTTCTTT.

DNA of the CDR3: TGTGCCAGCAGTCTAGCGGGCAGTTTCTACGAGCAGTACTTC. Its protein product is CASSLAGSFYEQYF. The chain carries TRBV27 and TRBJ2-7, with 8 bases fitting TRBD2. The CDR3 is 14 residues long. Germline CDR1 is MNHEY and CDR2 is SMNVEV (reference sequence). The V gene end was trimmed by 5 bases and the J gene end by 3 bases; junction bases not matched to a gene: 6.

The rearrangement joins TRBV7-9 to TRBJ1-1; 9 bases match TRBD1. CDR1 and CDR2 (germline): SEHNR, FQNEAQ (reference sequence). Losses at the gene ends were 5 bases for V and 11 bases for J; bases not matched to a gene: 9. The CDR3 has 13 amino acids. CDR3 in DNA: TGTGCCAGCAGCCCGGGACAGGGTACGTACGCTTTCTTT. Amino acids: CASSPGQGTYAFF.

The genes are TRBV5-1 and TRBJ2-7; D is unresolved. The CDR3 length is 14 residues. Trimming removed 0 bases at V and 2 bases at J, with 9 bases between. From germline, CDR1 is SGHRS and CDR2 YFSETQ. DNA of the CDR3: TGCGCCAGCAGCTTGGTACCCGGAGCCTACGAGCAGTACTTC. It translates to CASSLVPGAYEQYF.

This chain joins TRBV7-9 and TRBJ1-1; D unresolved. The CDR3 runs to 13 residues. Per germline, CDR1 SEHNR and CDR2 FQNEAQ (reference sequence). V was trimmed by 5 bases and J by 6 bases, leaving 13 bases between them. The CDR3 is CASSPADRAEAFF. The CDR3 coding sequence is TGTGCCAGCAGCCCAGCTGACCGGGCTGAAGCTTTCTTT.